The 25 T cell receptor beta chains below all came from one sample that was sequenced in a study of blood T cell repertoires in COVID-19. The method was immunoSEQ multiplex PCR; TCRdb's version includes in-frame clones alone and lacks a portion of them. Of over 100,000 clones listed, about 91% are singletons. The specimen sequenced was peripheral blood. The receptors derive from a man in his fifties with acute or convalescent COVID-19.

The chain links TRBV6-1 to TRBJ2-1; possibly TRBD2 for D (5 bases). Trimming left V 1 base short and J 6 bases short, with 13 bases between. Germline V gene sequence: CDR1 MNHNS, CDR2 SASEGT. CDR3 length: 15 residues. In DNA form, the CDR3 reads TGTGCCAGCAGTGAAGGGACTCTGCCCATCAATGAGCAGTTCTTC. Its protein is CASSEGTLPINEQFF.

The chain is built from TRBV10-3 and TRBJ2-1; TRBD2 matches 7 bases. The germline gives CDR1 ENHRY, CDR2 SYGVKD. CDR3 length: 16 residues. V gave up 2 bases and J gave up 3 bases; unmatched junction bases: 7. This CDR3 reads CAISESRRGYYNEQFF. The CDR3 DNA reads as TGTGCCATCAGTGAGAGTCGGCGGGGGTACTACAATGAGCAGTTCTTC.

This chain links TRBV19 with TRBJ2-1, with D perhaps TRBD1 (5 bases). CDR1 and CDR2 from the germline V gene are LNHDA and SQIVND (reference sequence). Between the trimmed V and J ends, which lost 3 bases and 7 bases, there was a span of 13 bases. The CDR3 sequence is 14 residues long. Here the CDR3 reads CASSISGRANEQFF. CDR3 bases: TGTGCCAGTAGTATCTCGGGCAGGGCGAATGAGCAGTTCTTC.

J is TRBJ2-1 and V is TRBV9; D is perhaps TRBD2 (6 bases). Germline V gene lookup returns CDR1 SGDLS and CDR2 YYNGEE. The CDR3 runs to 13 residues. The V gene lost 4 bases and the J gene lost 13 bases, with 18 bases spanning the gap. CDR3 coding DNA: TGTGCCAGCAGCACCCCCTCTAGCGTCGGACAGTTCTTC. Protein product: CASSTPSSVGQFF.

The rearrangement links TRBV11-2 to TRBJ1-5; no clear D gene. CDR1 and CDR2 from the germline V gene are SGHAT and FQNNGV. Trimming stripped 1 base from V and 5 bases from J, with 9 bases between. The length of the CDR3 is 14 residues. CDR3 nucleotide sequence: TGTGCCAGCAGCTTAGCGGCAGGCTATCAGCCCCAGCATTTT. Amino acid sequence: CASSLAAGYQPQHF.

The chain couples TRBV6-5 to TRBJ1-1; D is perhaps TRBD1 (5 bases). The CDR3 extends over 15 amino acids. CDR1 is MNHEY, CDR2 SVGAGI, per germline. V was pared by 7 bases and J by 4 bases, with 19 bases between. The CDR3 spells CASTPPGGSSTEAFF. In DNA form, the CDR3 reads TGTGCCAGCACCCCACCGGGGGGATCGAGCACTGAAGCTTTCTTT.

Concerning this clone: Distinct nucleotide sequences in the sample also encode this CDR3. This chain links TRBV5-1 with TRBJ2-1; 12 bases match TRBD2. V lost 4 bases to trimming and J lost 7 bases; unmatched junction nucleotides: 3. The CDR3 runs 14 residues. Germline V lookup: CDR1 SGHRS, CDR2 YFSETQ. The CDR3 DNA reads as TGCGCCAGCAGCCTAGGACTAGCGGGGAATGAGCAGTTCTTC. Encoded protein: CASSLGLAGNEQFF.

J is TRBJ1-6 and V is TRBV6-1, with 11 positions matching TRBD1. The CDR3 consists of 18 residues. CDR1 is MNHNS and CDR2 is SASEGT in the germline V gene. V gave up 2 bases and J gave up 5 bases; unmatched junction bases: 8. The CDR3 spells CASSEKGQGGINNSPLHF. DNA of the CDR3: TGTGCCAGCAGTGAAAAGGGACAGGGGGGGATAAATAATTCACCCCTCCACTTT.

The chain links TRBV28 to TRBJ2-7; a possible D gene is TRBD2 (6 bases). The germline V and J ends were trimmed by 6 bases and 6 bases, with 18 bases remaining between them. This CDR3 is built from 14 residues. Germline V CDR1 and CDR2: MDHEN, SYDVKM. The CDR3 DNA sequence: TGTGCCAGCAGCGTGACGACTAGGGTTGGCGAGCAGTACTTC. This translates into CASSVTTRVGEQYF.

The chain is built from TRBV5-4 and TRBJ2-7; 11 nucleotides align to TRBD1. Unmatched junction bases numbered 7, after V lost 4 bases and J lost 4 bases. The CDR3 is made up of 15 amino acids. Per germline, CDR1 SGHNT and CDR2 YYREEE (reference sequence). CDR3 in DNA: TGTGCCAGCAGCGATGGACAGGGGGCACAGTACGAGCAGTACTTC. It translates to CASSDGQGAQYEQYF.

The chain couples TRBV7-2 to TRBJ2-7; 13 bases line up with TRBD2. Trimming cost V 5 bases and J 4 bases; bases outside gene matches: 11. The CDR3 has 17 residues. The germline V gene has CDR1 SGHTA and CDR2 FQGNSA. The CDR3 DNA is TGTGCCAGCAGCCACCCCGGGACTAGCGGGGCGAGTTACGAGCAGTACTTC. Its protein product is CASSHPGTSGASYEQYF.

This sequence joins TRBV6-6 and TRBJ2-3; 11 bases match TRBD1. The CDR3 is 13 residues long. Germline V gives CDR1 MNHNY, CDR2 SVGAGI (reference sequence). The trim removed 8 bases at V and 6 bases at J, leaving 4 bases unmatched. The chain's CDR3 is CASGGQGVDTQYF. CDR3 bases: TGTGCCAGCGGGGGACAGGGGGTGGATACGCAGTATTTT.

V usage is TRBV28 and J usage is TRBJ1-1, with D unresolved. CDR3 size: 14 residues. In germline, CDR1 is MDHEN, CDR2 SYDVKM. Deletions cut 7 bases from V and 1 base from J, with 13 bases between. The chain's CDR3 is CASTRPDSNTEAFF. CDR3 nucleotide sequence: TGTGCCAGCACCCGACCGGACTCGAACACTGAAGCTTTCTTT.

The chain uses TRBV30 and TRBJ2-3; possible D gene TRBD2, 5 bases. Germline values: CDR1 GTSNPN, CDR2 SVGIG (reference sequence). The CDR3 consists of 16 residues. V gave up 2 bases and J gave up 6 bases, with 21 bases separating them. CDR3 sequence (DNA): TGTGCCTGGAGTCCATTAATGCCGGCCTGGGAGGATACGCAGTATTTT. Amino acids: CAWSPLMPAWEDTQYF.

The chain carries TRBV5-6 and TRBJ2-1; 8 nucleotides match TRBD1. Germline V lookup: CDR1 SGHDT, CDR2 YYEEEE. The CDR3 is 16 residues long. The V and J ends lost 1 base and 7 bases, in that order; junction bases with no gene match: 10. The CDR3 sequence is CASSLRGGRGPNEQFF. Written as DNA, the CDR3 is TGTGCCAGCAGCTTGCGCGGCGGCAGGGGGCCAAATGAGCAGTTCTTC.

This chain uses TRBV3-1 (or the pseudogene TRBV3-2) with TRBJ1-6; TRBD1 matches at 10 bases. J lost 6 bases, V lost 4 bases, and 3 bases had no gene match. The germline CDR1 and CDR2 sequences are LGHDT and YNNKEL (reference sequence). This CDR3 is 15 amino acids long. The CDR3 sequence is CASSPGDRGNSPLHF. CDR3 nucleotides: TGTGCCAGCAGCCCGGGGGACAGGGGTAATTCACCCCTCCACTTT.

CDR3 coding DNA: TGTGCCATCAGCGGGCTAGCGGGACTCTCCTACGAGCAGTACTTC. Protein: CAISGLAGLSYEQYF. The V and J genes are TRBV10-3 and TRBJ2-7, with 9 bases lining up with TRBD2. CDR3 size: 15 residues. Trimming took 6 bases from V and 0 from J; bases not matched to a gene: 6. CDR1 ENHRY and CDR2 SYGVKD come from the germline V gene.

The chain has TRBV11-2 and TRBJ1-2; no reliable D call. There are 14 residues in the CDR3. V was cut by 1 base and J by 4 bases, with 10 bases left in between. Germline-derived CDR1 and CDR2 are SGHAT and FQNNGV. DNA of the CDR3: TGTGCCAGCAGCTTAGTCGCGCGGGTCTATGGCTACACCTTC. Translating it yields CASSLVARVYGYTF.

In regard to this clone: One end of the junction is discordant with germline, which a read error may explain. CDR3 nucleotides: TGTGCCAGCAGCGTAGACGGGGTGAACACTGAAGCTTTCTTT. Residues: CASSVDGVNTEAFF. V is TRBV11-2 and J is TRBJ1-1; no clear D. Germline values: CDR1 SGHAT, CDR2 FQNNGV. CDR3 length equals 14 residues.

The J gene is TRBJ2-5, the V gene TRBV6-1; possibly TRBD1 for D (6 bases). Germline V gives CDR1 MNHNS, CDR2 SASEGT. This CDR3 has 19 amino acids. V gave up 2 bases and J gave up 2 bases, with 24 bases separating them. In DNA, the CDR3 is TGTGCCAGCAGTGAACTAGTGTGGGACACCCAATCGAGGCAAGAGACCCAGTACTTC. Translation: CASSELVWDTQSRQETQYF.

This chain joins TRBV4-1 and TRBJ1-5, with 7 bases aligning to TRBD1. The germline V gene encodes CDR1 MGHRA and CDR2 YSYEKL. The CDR3 extends over 15 amino acids. Trimming cost V 5 bases and J 3 bases; bases outside gene matches: 7. The CDR3 DNA reads TGCGCCAGCAGCTTCGACAGGGTAAACAATCAGCCCCAGCATTTT. Encoded protein: CASSFDRVNNQPQHF.

This chain joins TRBV9 and TRBJ2-7; 8 positions agree with TRBD1. CDR1 is SGDLS and CDR2 is YYNGEE in the germline V gene. Trimming removed 0 bases from V and 3 bases from J; junction bases left unmatched: 11. CDR3 length: 17 amino acids. The CDR3 loop reads CASSVDARAGGNYEQYF. CDR3 bases: TGTGCCAGCAGCGTAGATGCTAGGGCAGGGGGCAACTACGAGCAGTACTTC.

The chain employs TRBV3-1 (or the pseudogene TRBV3-2) and TRBJ2-2; D perhaps matches TRBD1 (6 bases). The V end lost 2 bases, the J end lost 5 bases, and 9 bases lay between the germline ends. This CDR3 is built from 14 residues. The germline CDR1 and CDR2 sequences are LGHDT and YNNKEL (reference sequence). The CDR3 sequence is CASSQTGTTGELFF. Here the CDR3 DNA reads TGTGCCAGCAGCCAAACAGGGACGACCGGGGAGCTGTTTTTT.

The gene calls are TRBV18 and TRBJ2-7; TRBD1 agrees at 7 bases. The germline V gene has CDR1 KGHSH and CDR2 LQKENI. This CDR3 region has 15 residues. Trimming removed 3 bases from V and 9 bases from J; junction bases left unmatched: 14. For the CDR3, the DNA is TGTGCCAGCTCACCCCAAGGACAGGTTGTTTCGGGGCAGTACTTC. It encodes CASSPQGQVVSGQYF.

The V and J genes are TRBV14 and TRBJ2-2, with D uncertain. V was shortened by 5 bases and J by 0 bases, with 7 bases between the two germline ends. The CDR3 length is 14 residues. CDR1 is SGHDN, CDR2 FVKESK, per germline. As DNA, the CDR3 is TGTGCCAGCAGCTTTCTAACGAACACCGGGGAGCTGTTTTTT. Its protein is CASSFLTNTGELFF.